A selection of T cell receptor beta chains follows, all from one sample in a study of blood T cell repertoires in COVID-19. Only in-frame clones appear in the TCRdb table, and some are missing; sequencing was by immunoSEQ multiplex PCR. The sample lists about 16,000 clones; 70% to 90% were seen once. Sequenced sample: peripheral blood. These receptors were collected from a human donor in a cohort sampled during active COVID-19. Both conserved end residues are part of each CDR3. Fields, in order: V gene, clone size, J gene, D gene, CDR3 DNA, CDR3 protein. A D gene is named only where the DNA matches it firmly. Expanded clones get a size class; other rows say once, few or many, or leave the size out.

>TRBV4-3|.|TRBJ1-1|TRBD1
TGCGCCAGCAGTCCAACTCAGGGGGGGAACACTGAAGCTTTCTTT
CASSPTQGGNTEAFF
>TRBV7-2|.|TRBJ2-2|.
TGTGCCAGCAGCTTATTGACGGGATGGACCGGGGAGCTGTTTTTT
CASSLLTGWTGELFF
>TRBV3-1/TRBV3-2|.|TRBJ1-2|.
TGTGCCAGCAGCTACCGGGACTATGGCTACACCTTC
CASSYRDYGYTF
>TRBV2|.|TRBJ2-3|TRBD2
TGTGCCGGCACCGGGACTAGCGGGAGTCCAGATACGCAGTATTTT
CAGTGTSGSPDTQYF
>TRBV7-2|once|TRBJ2-1|TRBD1
TGTGCCAGCAGCTTAGAAGGGGGCGGTGAGCAGTTCTTC
CASSLEGGGEQFF
>TRBV10-1|.|TRBJ2-1|.
TGCGCCAGCAGTGAGGGGCTGAACAATGAGCAGTTCTTC
CASSEGLNNEQFF
>TRBV25-1|once|TRBJ1-2|TRBD1
TGTGCCAGCAGCCCGACAGGGCTGGAGGGCTACACCTTC
CASSPTGLEGYTF
>TRBV28|.|TRBJ2-3|.
TGTGCCAGCAGTTCCCCTTATAAGCGGGGCACAGATACGCAGTATTTT
CASSSPYKRGTDTQYF
>TRBV11-3|once|TRBJ2-2|.
TGTGCCAGCAGCCCAGGGGGGGACAGGTACACCGGGGAGCTGTTTTTT
CASSPGGDRYTGELFF
>TRBV10-2|.|TRBJ2-5|TRBD2
TGCGCCAGCAGTGAGGGGACTAGCGGGGGGGTAAAAGAGACCCAGTACTTC
CASSEGTSGGVKETQYF
>TRBV10-1|few|TRBJ1-6|.
TGCGCCAGCAGTGACAGGAATTCACCCCTCCACTTT
CASSDRNSPLHF
>TRBV4-2|.|TRBJ2-1|.
TGTGCCAGCAGCCACTCCGTTGCGGCTGAGCAGTTCTTC
CASSHSVAAEQFF
>TRBV5-1|.|TRBJ1-1|TRBD1
TGCGCCAGCAGCGTAAACCCAGGGGGCGCGAGGACTGAAGCTTTCTTT
CASSVNPGGARTEAFF
>TRBV24-1|few|TRBJ2-5|.
TGTGCCACCAGTGATTTGCGCACGGGGTCGGGGACCCAGTACTTC
CATSDLRTGSGTQYF
>TRBV29-1|.|TRBJ1-2|TRBD1
TGCAGCGCTTACTCAGGGGGCGCCGGCTATGGCTACACCTTC
CSAYSGGAGYGYTF
>TRBV7-9|.|TRBJ1-6|.
TGTGCCAGCAGTCCCGTAGGAGGCGGTAATTCACCCCTCCACTTT
CASSPVGGGNSPLHF
>TRBV6-1|.|TRBJ2-3|.
TGTGCCAGCAGTGAACCGGTTGGTCTAGCCCCAGATACGCAGTATTTT
CASSEPVGLAPDTQYF
>TRBV29-1|.|TRBJ1-5|.
TGCAGCATATTACAGGATAGCAATCAGCCCCAGCATTTT
CSILQDSNQPQHF
>TRBV6-5|.|TRBJ2-7|.
TGTGCCAGCAGTACGTGGTCCCGAGGGTACGAGCAGTACTTC
CASSTWSRGYEQYF
>TRBV2|few|TRBJ2-7|.
TGTGCCAGCAGTGCTGGGGCTCCCTACGAGCAGTACTTC
CASSAGAPYEQYF
>TRBV4-1|.|TRBJ2-1|TRBD2
TGCGCCAGCAGCCAAGATCAGCGGGAGGGCTGGGATGAGCAGTTCTTC
CASSQDQREGWDEQFF
>TRBV2|.|TRBJ2-7|.
TGTGCCAGCAGTGAGGGACTCGACTCCTACGAGCAGTACTTC
CASSEGLDSYEQYF
>TRBV5-1|.|TRBJ1-2|.
TGCGCCAGCAGCTTGGACGGCAGGGCCTATGGCTACACCTTC
CASSLDGRAYGYTF
>TRBV7-2|.|TRBJ1-5|.
TGTGCCAGCAGCTCTAGCCGGGGGTGGGGCAATCAGCCCCAGCATTTT
CASSSSRGWGNQPQHF
>TRBV24-1|.|TRBJ2-3|.
TGTGCCACCAGTGATTTGCAATTCGGGGGTACAGATACGCAGTATTTT
CATSDLQFGGTDTQYF
>TRBV7-2|few|TRBJ2-7|TRBD2
TGTGCCAGCAGCTTCGGACTAGGCTACGAGCAGTACTTC
CASSFGLGYEQYF
>TRBV7-3|.|TRBJ2-5|.
TGTGCCAGCAGCAGGGGACAACAAGAGACCCAGTACTTC
CASSRGQQETQYF
>TRBV18|.|TRBJ2-2|.
TGTGCCAGCGCAGGGTCTAGCACCGGGGAGCTGTTTTTT
CASAGSSTGELFF
>TRBV28|.|TRBJ2-7|TRBD2
TGTGCCAGCAGTTACGGCTGGGAGGGGCACGAGCAGTACTTC
CASSYGWEGHEQYF
>TRBV5-1|.|TRBJ1-2|.
TGCGCCAGCAGCCTCGACGGGATAGGGTATGGCTACACCTTC
CASSLDGIGYGYTF
>TRBV2|.|TRBJ2-5|TRBD2
TGTGCCAGCAATATACTAGCGGGGTACCAAGAGACCCAGTACTTC
CASNILAGYQETQYF
>TRBV5-8|.|TRBJ1-4|.
TGTGCCAGCAAAGAGCGGGACAATGAAAAACTGTTTTTT
CASKERDNEKLFF
>TRBV7-2|.|TRBJ2-3|TRBD2
TGTGCCAGCAGCTCACCTAGCGGGAGGCCCTGGGGCACAGATACGCAGTATTTT
CASSSPSGRPWGTDTQYF
>TRBV5-4|.|TRBJ2-2|.
TGTGCCAGCAGCTTGGGTGGCCAGGGGTGGACCGGGGAGCTGTTTTTT
CASSLGGQGWTGELFF
>TRBV27|.|TRBJ2-7|TRBD1
TGTGCCAGCGCCCCGACAGGGATATCCTACGAGCAGTACTTC
CASAPTGISYEQYF